A selection of T cell receptor beta chains follows, all from one sample in a study of identical twins. TCRdb used MiXCR to reprocess the 5' RACE reads, holding one entry per CDR3 protein. Of about 470,000 distinct CDR3 sequences in the sample, 20% to 25% were seen once. The same data also contributed to another study, on T cells expressing NK-cell markers.

The sample was CD4+ T cells sorted from blood. The origin of the receptors is a woman aged 18-35 years in good health. Both conserved end residues are trimmed from each CDR3. Each record gives: V gene, CDR3 protein.

>TRBV7-9
ASSLIWGGYT
>TRBV5-6
ASSPSVASEQY
>TRBV7-2
ASSSWEALGTDTQY
>TRBV20-1
SARDVRETQY
>TRBV24-1
ATSDFGTDTQY
>TRBV7-2
ASSPGPHEQY
>TRBV20-1
SAELGYNEQF
>TRBV7-2
ASSLKFTGEPF
>TRBV19
ASSMGDSVHYGYT
>TRBV20-1
SARGPGAGEQY
>TRBV5-5
ASSLQGSEYNEQF
>TRBV6-5
ASSSDRGGGYT
>TRBV7-2
ASSPHPTKNIQY
>TRBV5-1
ASSPGLTVGTDTQY
>TRBV20-1
SAGRLTEAF